The 30 T cell receptor beta chains listed next were all sequenced from one sample in a study of T cell clonality in common variable immunodeficiency. TCRdb's copy holds only in-frame clones and misses some; the assay was immunoSEQ multiplex PCR. The table records about 37,000 clones without singletons, the ten largest covering approximately 4%. Sequencing used peripheral blood mononuclear cells. These TCRs come from a person aged 18 to 75 in good health.

This clone was seen only a few times. Read coverage stops 3 residues before the CDR3 terminus; the germline J gene supplies the remainder. This rearrangement joins TRBV18 to TRBJ1-2; D is unresolved. Germline V CDR1 and CDR2: KGHSH, LQKENI. The length of the CDR3 is 15 residues. The CDR3 protein is CASSELAGGLNDYTF. Incomplete CDR3 DNA: TGTGCCAGCTCAGAACTAGCGGGAGGCCTAAATGAC.

This clone occurred many times. The read is 3 residues too short to cover the CDR3 end, so that end is filled in from the germline J gene. The chain joins TRBV20-1 to TRBJ1-2; D is possibly TRBD1 (5 bases). This CDR3 has 13 residues. Germline CDR1 reads DFQATT; CDR2 reads SNEGSKA (reference sequence). The sequenced CDR3 bases are TGCAGTGCTAGAGATGAGGTAGCGGGGGTC. Encoded protein: CSARDEVAGV. The full CDR3 reads CSARDEVAGVYTF.

A few counts support this clone. The read falls 3 residues short of the CDR3 end, and the missing part is taken from the germline J gene. The J gene is TRBJ2-5, the V gene TRBV18; 14 bases fit TRBD2. The CDR3 length is 17 residues. Germline trimming cut 3 bases from V and 2 bases from J; bases unmatched to any gene: 5. The V gene's germline CDR1 is KGHSH and CDR2 LQKENI. The CDR3 reads CASSPGLAGVSQETQYF. The part of the CDR3 DNA that was read is TGTGCCAGCTCACCGGGACTAGCGGGAGTATCGCAAGAGACC.

The sample holds many counts of this clone. The sequenced fragment ends 3 residues before the CDR3 boundary, so the rest is inferred from the germline J gene. V is TRBV2 and J is TRBJ2-2; D may be TRBD2 (5 bases). The CDR3 consists of 15 residues. Trimming took 3 bases from V and 1 from J, leaving 9 bases between them. Germline V gives CDR1 SNHLY, CDR2 FYNNEI. The chain's CDR3 is CASSDRGQNTGELFF. The CDR3 DNA, read in part, is TGTGCCAGCAGTGACCGAGGGCAGAACACCGGGGAG.

There are many counts of this clone. The CDR3 is cut off 3 residues early in the read; its end comes from the germline J gene. The gene calls are TRBV20-1 and TRBJ2-2; 10 nucleotides line up with TRBD2. The CDR3 is 19 amino acids. Germline V gene lookup returns CDR1 DFQATT and CDR2 SNEGSKA (reference sequence). V trimming: 0 bases; J trimming: 0 bases; junction bases outside the gene matches: 10. The CDR3 here is CSARDISASGGSNTGELFF. Partial CDR3 DNA: TGCAGTGCTAGAGATATTTCGGCTAGCGGGGGCTCGAACACCGGGGAG.

In regard to this clone: The sequenced fragment ends 3 residues before the CDR3 boundary, so the rest is inferred from the germline J gene. The rearrangement uses TRBV19 and TRBJ2-1; 11 bases match TRBD1. In germline, CDR1 is LNHDA, CDR2 SQIVND (reference sequence). V trimming: 6 bases; J trimming: 7 bases; junction bases outside the gene matches: 5. This CDR3 contains 14 residues. The chain's CDR3 is CASRLDRGRNEQFF. The part of the CDR3 DNA that was read is TGTGCCAGTAGACTGGACAGGGGGCGAAATGAG.

This clone has just a few counts. The CDR3 end lies 3 residues beyond the end of the read and is filled in from the germline J gene. The V gene is TRBV7-6, the J gene TRBJ2-1, with TRBD2 identical over 15 bases. The CDR3 runs 15 residues. J lost 7 bases, V lost 5 bases, and 3 bases had no gene match. Looked up from germline, CDR1 is SGHVS and CDR2 is FNYEAQ. The CDR3: CASSQGTSGGNEQFF. The CDR3 bases that were read are TGTGCCAGCAGCCAAGGGACTAGCGGGGGGAATGAG.

This clone was picked up many times. Read sequence stops 3 residues before the CDR3 end, and the germline J gene provides the missing end. This chain connects TRBV7-3 to TRBJ1-3; D not certain. CDR3 length equals 13 residues. V was shortened by 5 bases and J by 3 bases, with 8 bases between the two germline ends. CDR1 is SGHTA, CDR2 FQGTGA, per germline. The sequenced part of the CDR3 DNA is TGTGCCAGCAGCCTTGGCTTTGGAAACACC. Translating gives CASSLGFGNT. The CDR3, in full, reads CASSLGFGNTIYF. Together with reference TRBV7-3 and TRBJ1-3, the CDR3 gives the full variable domain: GAGVSQTPSNKVTEKGKYVELRCDPISGHTALYWYRQSLGQGPEFLIYFQGTGAADDSGLPNDRFFAVRPEGSVSTLKIQRTERGDSAVYLCASSLGFGNTIYFGEGSWLTVV.

This clone has a count of ten or more. The sequence runs out 3 residues before the end of the CDR3; the remainder is reconstructed from the germline J gene. The chain uses TRBV5-4 and TRBJ1-2, with D possibly being TRBD1 (6 bases). CDR1 SGHNT and CDR2 YYREEE come from the germline V gene (reference sequence). This CDR3 is built from 14 residues. V shed 6 bases and J shed 4 bases, with 16 bases lying between them. The sequenced CDR3 bases are TGTGCCAGCACCGAACCAGGCAGGGGCTATGGC. Encoded protein: CASTEPGRGYG. The full-length CDR3 reads as CASTEPGRGYGYTF.

This clone appeared a few times. The part of the CDR3 DNA that was read is TGTGCCAGCAGTGAAAGGGGGACAGGGCTGGGCTATGGC. It encodes CASSERGTGLGYG. The whole CDR3 reads CASSERGTGLGYGYTF. The chain is built from TRBV25-1 and TRBJ1-2, with 9 bases fitting TRBD1. The missing CDR3 end, 3 residues past where the read stops, is filled in from the germline J gene. CDR1 MGHDK and CDR2 SYGVNS come from the germline V gene. Trimming at V came to 2 bases and at J to 4 bases, leaving 8 bases not matched to a gene. This CDR3 has 16 residues.

This clone came up many times. The DNA read from the CDR3 is TGTGCCAGCAGCTTAGGACTAGCGGTCTACGAG. Encoded protein: CASSLGLAVYE. The CDR3 as a whole reads CASSLGLAVYEQYF. The V call is TRBV7-9, the J call TRBJ2-7, with 9 bases identical to TRBD2. The CDR3 end falls 3 residues outside the read, so it is completed with the germline J gene. The CDR3 length is 14 residues. Germline CDR1 SEHNR, CDR2 FQNEAQ (reference sequence). Trimming cost V 1 base and J 3 bases; bases outside gene matches: 1.

This clone has a count of ten or more. The read is 3 residues too short to cover the CDR3 end, so that end is filled in from the germline J gene. This chain uses TRBV5-1 with TRBJ2-7; 10 bases map to TRBD2. Germline V gene sequence: CDR1 SGHRS, CDR2 YFSETQ. CDR3 length: 13 amino acids. J was trimmed by 3 bases and V by 7 bases; bases with no gene match: 4. CDR3 amino acids: CASHLAGDYEQYF. Partial CDR3 DNA: TGCGCCAGCCACCTAGCGGGAGACTACGAG.

This clone was counted ten times or more. The CDR3 is cut off 3 residues early in the read; its end comes from the germline J gene. This chain links TRBV20-1 with TRBJ2-1, with 9 bases fitting TRBD2. Trimming cost V 0 bases and J 7 bases; bases outside gene matches: 10. CDR3 size: 16 residues. The germline V gene encodes CDR1 DFQATT and CDR2 SNEGSKA (reference sequence). The DNA read from the CDR3 is TGCAGTGCTAGAGATCGGCGAGCGGGAGGTCTGAATGAG. Amino acids: CSARDRRAGGLNE. The whole CDR3 sequence is CSARDRRAGGLNEQFF.

This clone was counted ten times or more. The read halts 3 residues ahead of the CDR3 end, with the missing end drawn from the germline J gene. This sequence joins TRBV7-8 and TRBJ2-3; D is unclear. In germline, CDR1 is SGHVS, CDR2 FQNEAQ. The germline V and J ends were trimmed by 3 bases and 4 bases, with 2 bases remaining between them. The CDR3 length is 11 residues. CDR3 sequence: CASSFSDTQYF. The covered CDR3 bases are TGTGCCAGCAGCTTCTCAGATACG.

This clone was counted at least ten times. The sequenced fragment ends 3 residues before the CDR3 boundary, so the rest is inferred from the germline J gene. This sequence joins TRBV4-1 and TRBJ2-3; 8 bases align to TRBD2. The V segment lost 0 bases and the J segment 4 bases; nucleotides outside the gene matches: 0. CDR1 and CDR2 from the germline V gene are MGHRA and YSYEKL. The length of the CDR3 is 14 residues. The CDR3 reads CASSQDSGADTQYF. CDR3 bases read: TGCGCCAGCAGCCAAGATAGCGGGGCAGATACG.

This clone was recorded many times. The read stops 3 residues short of the end of the CDR3; the missing end is completed from the germline J gene. The chain recombines TRBV7-9 with TRBJ2-7; 8 nucleotides agree with TRBD2. Germline trimming cut 3 bases from V and 3 bases from J; bases unmatched to any gene: 7. This CDR3 spans 15 amino acids. Germline values: CDR1 SEHNR, CDR2 FQNEAQ (reference sequence). CDR3 amino acids: CASSFIQSGGYEQYF. The DNA read from the CDR3 is TGTGCCAGCAGCTTCATCCAAAGCGGGGGCTACGAG.

This clone was picked up many times. The read stops 3 residues short of the end of the CDR3; the missing end is completed from the germline J gene. The chain uses TRBV2 and TRBJ2-7, with TRBD1 matching 9 bases. The germline gives CDR1 SNHLY, CDR2 FYNNEI. The V segment lost 6 bases and the J segment 2 bases; nucleotides outside the gene matches: 5. The CDR3 covers 14 residues. The CDR3 loop is CASREGTGPYEQYF. CDR3 DNA (partial): TGTGCCAGCAGGGAGGGGACAGGGCCCTACGAG.

A word on this clone: From the germline J gene comes the end of the CDR3, since the read stops 3 residues before it. The rearrangement uses TRBV6-1 and TRBJ2-7; the D gene is possibly TRBD1 (6 bases). The CDR3 has 15 residues. Trimming stripped 4 bases from V and 2 bases from J, with 15 bases between. Germline V gene lookup returns CDR1 MNHNS and CDR2 SASEGT. The CDR3 reads CASSGRDKAAYEQYF. The covered CDR3 bases are TGTGCCAGCAGTGGCCGGGACAAGGCGGCCTACGAG.

In this sample, this clone turned up many times. The part of the CDR3 DNA that was read is TGCGCCAGCAGCTTGGACGGGGGTTACACTGAA. Protein sequence: CASSLDGGYTE. The whole CDR3 protein is CASSLDGGYTEAFF. The chain has TRBV5-1 and TRBJ1-1; a possible D gene is TRBD1 (5 bases). The CDR3 goes on 3 residues after the read ends, and that part is filled in from the germline J gene. Trimming pared 0 bases from V and 3 bases from J, leaving 9 bases between. The CDR3 length is 14 residues. Germline lookup yields CDR1 SGHRS and CDR2 YFSETQ.

The CDR3 loop is CASSPGTGPNEKLFF. CDR3 DNA (partial): TGTGCCAGCTCACCAGGGACAGGCCCTAATGAAAAA. This chain uses TRBV18 with TRBJ1-4, with TRBD1 identical over 8 bases. The read finishes 3 residues shy of the CDR3 end, and the germline J gene is used to complete it. The CDR3 loop spans 15 amino acids. V lost 2 bases and J lost 3; bases outside the gene matches: 2. Germline CDR1 and CDR2: KGHSH and LQKENI.

This clone was detected only a few times. The read stops 3 residues short of the end of the CDR3; the missing end is completed from the germline J gene. The rearrangement joins TRBV19 to TRBJ2-7, with D possibly TRBD1 on 5 matching bases. V lost 4 bases to trimming and J lost 6 bases, with 10 bases between them. The CDR3 loop spans 12 amino acids. The germline CDR1 and CDR2 sequences are LNHDA and SQIVND (reference sequence). The covered CDR3 bases are TGTGCCAGTAGTAGGTGGCAGGGCGAG. This codes for CASSRWQGE. The CDR3 reads in full as CASSRWQGEQYF.

This clone was recorded a few times. The missing CDR3 end, 3 residues past where the read stops, is filled in from the germline J gene. The V call is TRBV20-1, the J call TRBJ2-7; 8 nucleotides match TRBD1. Germline assignment: CDR1 DFQATT and CDR2 SNEGSKA (reference sequence). Losses at the gene ends were 0 bases for V and 2 bases for J; bases not matched to a gene: 6. This CDR3 has 15 residues. Incomplete CDR3 DNA: TGCAGTGCTAGAGATGTAGGACAGGGTCCCTACGAG. It translates to CSARDVGQGPYE. The complete CDR3 sequence is CSARDVGQGPYEQYF.

In its sample, this clone was seen many times. Compared with germline, one end of the junction differs, possibly owing to a read error. With the read ending 3 residues before the CDR3 end, the germline J gene is used to fill in that end. The chain links TRBV20-1 to TRBJ1-4; the match to TRBD1 covers 9 bases. The CDR3 length is 16 residues. Germline lookup yields CDR1 DFQATT and CDR2 SNEGSKA (reference sequence). CDR3 protein: CSATRTGDVRNGKLFF. The CDR3 bases that were read are TGCAGTGCAACCAGGACAGGGGATGTACGGAATGGAAAA.

Of note for this clone: The observed sequence ends 3 residues before the CDR3 terminus, with the missing tail filled in from the germline J gene. The chain carries TRBV18 and TRBJ1-2, with 7 bases matching TRBD1. Germline V gene data show CDR1 as KGHSH and CDR2 as LQKENI. This CDR3 has 14 residues. V trimming: 2 bases; J trimming: 3 bases; junction bases outside the gene matches: 3. The sequenced CDR3 bases are TGTGCCAGCTCACCAAATCAGGGGGACTATGGC. The encoded protein is CASSPNQGDYG. The CDR3 in its entirety is CASSPNQGDYGYTF.

This clone occurred many times. The CDR3 end is not reached by the read, which stops 3 residues before it; the germline J gene fills it in. The V and J genes are TRBV20-1 and TRBJ2-3; 10 positions match TRBD2. The CDR3 covers 14 residues. V gave up 6 bases and J gave up 5 bases; unmatched junction bases: 8. Per the germline V gene, CDR1 is DFQATT and CDR2 is SNEGSKA (reference sequence). CDR3 region: CSARSGGARDTQYF. The CDR3 bases that were read are TGCAGTGCACGGAGCGGGGGGGCCAGAGATACG.

This clone appeared a few times. The read ends 3 residues before the CDR3 terminus; that terminus is restored from the germline J gene. The chain carries TRBV11-3 and TRBJ2-1; D may be TRBD1 (5 bases). Germline V gives CDR1 SGHNT, CDR2 YENEEA. The length of the CDR3 is 13 residues. Trimming shortened V by 1 base and J by 7 bases, and 8 bases separated the two germline ends. CDR3 loop: CASSLGGANEQFF. The DNA read from the CDR3 is TGTGCCAGCAGCTTAGGTGGGGCAAATGAG.

This clone was counted ten times or more. The CDR3 spells CASSELGGPYEQYF. The sequenced part of the CDR3 DNA is TGTGCCAGCAGTGAACTCGGAGGGCCCTACGAG. J is TRBJ2-7 and V is TRBV6-1; D possibly corresponds to TRBD2 (6 bases). The read gets to within 3 residues of the CDR3 end, and the germline J gene fills in the rest. Germline loops: CDR1 MNHNS, CDR2 SASEGT. Trimming removed 2 bases from V and 2 bases from J, with 10 bases in between. The CDR3 runs to 14 residues.

This clone has ten or more counts. The CDR3 goes on 3 residues after the read ends, and that part is filled in from the germline J gene. V gene TRBV12-3 or TRBV12-4 combines with J gene TRBJ2-1; D is perhaps TRBD2 (5 bases). V lost 5 bases and J lost 9, with 17 bases in between. This CDR3 is built from 14 residues. Partial CDR3 DNA: TGTGCCAGCAGTCCGATATTAGCGAGGAGTGAG. Translating it yields CASSPILARSE. The entire CDR3 sequence reads CASSPILARSEQFF.

This clone was seen many times. The read is 3 residues too short to cover the CDR3 end, so that end is filled in from the germline J gene. V gene TRBV12-3 or TRBV12-4 combines with J gene TRBJ2-1; no firm D call. Trimming pared 7 bases from V and 8 bases from J, leaving 12 bases between. CDR3 length equals 12 residues. The CDR3 loop reads CASIDSGYEQFF. The CDR3 bases that were read are TGTGCCAGCATAGATTCCGGGTATGAG.

This clone was counted at least ten times. From the germline J gene comes the end of the CDR3, since the read stops 3 residues before it. This chain connects TRBV20-1 to TRBJ2-1; TRBD2 might be the D (5 bases). Trimming left V 0 bases short and J 6 bases short, with 12 bases between. Germline V gives CDR1 DFQATT, CDR2 SNEGSKA (reference sequence). The CDR3 is 14 amino acids. This CDR3 is CSAREAPRGNEQFF. Incomplete CDR3 DNA: TGCAGTGCTAGAGAGGCCCCCCGGGGCAATGAG.